This TCR beta chain was identified during a study of blood T cells in healthy people across ages. Study-wide findings and caveats: Older individuals had lower TCR beta diversity per million T cells (the decline was roughly linear). In these data, TCR beta diversity tracked strongly with naive T cell percentage. Calculation of diversity from one million T cells yielded estimates considered to be underestimates.

This clonotype was picked up many times. The antigen remains undetermined. Using a J-beta primer mix together with a sample-barcoded 5' primer, a second PCR was run for roughly 7 to 12 cycles. There were at least 3 million CDR3-containing paired-end reads obtained from each sample. TCRdb redid the calling of the 5' RACE reads with MiXCR, one entry per CDR3 protein. This table holds about 780,000 distinct CDR3 sequences, about 42% found once. The specimen sequenced was blood. This clonotype was obtained from a man older than 75 in good health.

The CDR3 nucleotides are TGTGCCAGCAGCTTCCGGGACAGGAACTACGAGCAGTACTTC. It yields the protein CASSFRDRNYEQYF. The rearrangement joins TRBV7-9 to TRBJ2-7, with 8 bases lining up with TRBD1. Germline assignment: CDR1 SEHNR and CDR2 FQNEAQ (reference sequence). CDR3 size: 14 residues. Trimming took 3 bases from V and 3 from J; bases not matched to a gene: 4.